The 7 T cell receptor beta chains below come from one sample, sequenced in a study of TIL therapy for anti-PD-1-resistant metastatic lung cancer (dated by TCRdb to 2020 to 2023). The immunoSEQ v3 hsTCRB kit was used to amplify TCR beta CDR3 regions from genomic DNA through bias-controlled multiplex PCR. What TCRdb holds here is the immuneACCESS table cut down to in-frame rearrangements. Part of the clones is not present; checked against another copy, under half of the missing clones reflect an unresolved V gene, and the others are unexplained. The sample table lists approximately 27,000 clones, 72% of them with a count of one. The ten largest clonotypes hold around 6.9% of the sample. Read against the paper, the sample's time point label means: pre-treatment sample, taken before nivolumab and TIL therapy. The baseline tumor samples, taken from the same resection that was used to grow TIL, were excised metastases, most often pleural nodules or supraclavicular lymph nodes.

This specimen was tumor tissue, taken at baseline. The receptor set was obtained from a person aged 25-79 years with non-small cell lung cancer.

The J gene is TRBJ2-7, the V gene TRBV5-1; TRBD2 matches 9 bases. This CDR3 comprises 13 residues. The junction had 6 bases not matched to a gene; V was cut back by 5 bases and J by 6 bases. CDR1 and CDR2 from the germline V gene are SGHRS and YFSETQ. This CDR3 reads CASSFGAGGEQYF. The CDR3 DNA reads TGCGCCAGCAGTTTTGGAGCGGGGGGCGAGCAGTACTTC.

This chain uses TRBV6-5 with TRBJ1-6, with TRBD1 matching over 7 bases. The CDR3 spans 16 residues. Germline V gene sequence: CDR1 MNHEY, CDR2 SVGAGI. The V gene end was trimmed by 0 bases and the J gene end by 8 bases; junction bases not matched to a gene: 7. CDR3 in amino acids: CASSYSRRQGDSPLHF. CDR3 nucleotide sequence: TGTGCCAGCAGTTACTCACGCAGGCAGGGGGATTCACCCCTCCACTTT.

The chain has TRBV7-6 and TRBJ1-2, with D possibly TRBD1 on 5 matching bases. The CDR3 totals 13 residues. In germline, CDR1 is SGHVS, CDR2 FNYEAQ. V lost 1 base, J lost 7 bases, and 10 bases lay in between. The CDR3 region has the DNA TGTGCCAGCAGCTTAGGAGGGGACGGTGGCTACACCTTC. It yields the protein CASSLGGDGGYTF.

The chain couples TRBV13 to TRBJ2-7, with 7 bases identical to TRBD1. J was trimmed by 2 bases and V by 4 bases; bases with no gene match: 5. Per the germline V gene, CDR1 is PRHDT and CDR2 is FYEKMQ (reference sequence). This CDR3 is 14 amino acids long. CDR3 sequence reads: CASSSGQAPYEQYF. The DNA for the CDR3 is TGTGCCAGCAGCTCAGGACAGGCCCCCTACGAGCAGTACTTC.

The chain couples TRBV7-9 to TRBJ2-1; D possibly corresponds to TRBD1 (7 bases). The germline V gene has CDR1 SEHNR and CDR2 FQNEAQ (reference sequence). Trimming took off 5 bases at V and 3 bases at J, with 14 bases between the two ends. The CDR3 has 15 amino acids. Here the CDR3 reads CASSRGQGGYNEQFF. The CDR3 DNA reads as TGTGCCAGCAGCCGGGGGCAGGGGGGCTACAATGAGCAGTTCTTC.

CDR3 coding DNA: TGCGCCAGCAGCTTGGGCGTGAGACAGGGGGCCGGTGGCTACACCTTC. Residues: CASSLGVRQGAGGYTF. The genes are TRBV5-1 and TRBJ1-2, with TRBD1 matching 10 bases. The V gene end was trimmed by 0 bases and the J gene end by 7 bases; junction bases not matched to a gene: 9. CDR3 length: 16 residues. Germline CDR1 and CDR2: SGHRS and YFSETQ. Full variable domain (remainder filled in from reference TRBV5-1 and TRBJ1-2): KAGVTQTPRYLIKTRGQQVTLSCSPISGHRSVSWYQQTPGQGLQFLFEYFSETQRNKGNFPGRFSGRQFSNSRSEMNVSTLELGDSALYLCASSLGVRQGAGGYTFGSGTRLTVV.

The rearrangement uses TRBV2 and TRBJ1-1; D may be TRBD1 (5 bases). Germline assignment: CDR1 SNHLY and CDR2 FYNNEI. V gave up 7 bases and J gave up 7 bases, with 16 bases separating them. This CDR3 is built from 13 residues. The CDR3 is CASTPTAMLEAFF. In DNA, the CDR3 is TGTGCCAGCACCCCGACAGCGATGCTTGAAGCTTTCTTT.